A single sample is the source of the 12 T cell receptor beta chains below, sequenced in a study of Graves' ophthalmopathy and Graves' hyperthyroidism. Amplifying from RNA transcripts, the study obtained TCR beta CDR3 regions. After a first-round RT-PCR with HTBI primers, a second-round multiplex PCR was run. TCRdb redid the calling of the multiplex PCR reads with MiXCR, one entry per CDR3 protein. This sample has 650,000 to 900,000 distinct CDR3 sequences; roughly two fifths occur once, and the top ten carry 40% to 55%. The sequencing input was peripheral blood. These receptors all come from an adult man with Graves' ophthalmopathy.

The chain carries TRBV10-3 and TRBJ1-1, with D uncertain. Germline CDR1 is ENHRY and CDR2 is SYGVKD. This CDR3 is built from 13 residues. V dropped 5 bases and J dropped 6 bases, with 13 bases sitting between them. CDR3 nucleotides: TGTGCCATCAGTCCCTTCCGGGAAGCTGAAGCTTTCTTT. This codes for CAISPFREAEAFF.

The rearrangement uses TRBV11-1 and TRBJ1-1; D uncertain. CDR1 is SGHAT and CDR2 is FQDESV in the germline V gene (reference sequence). The CDR3 length is 15 residues. Trimming removed 5 bases at V and 0 bases at J, with 13 bases between. The CDR3 DNA sequence: TGTGCCAGCAGCGTTGAGGGCAGCATGAACACTGAAGCTTTCTTT. Translation gives CASSVEGSMNTEAFF.

The table lists this clonotype with a few counts. The chain combines TRBV7-9 with TRBJ2-5; maybe TRBD1 (5 bases). V shed 3 bases and J shed 4 bases, with 9 bases lying between them. The CDR3 loop spans 13 amino acids. Germline V gene sequence: CDR1 SEHNR, CDR2 FQNEAQ (reference sequence). CDR3 loop: CASSFAGAETQYF. CDR3 DNA sequence: TGTGCCAGCAGCTTCGCTGGGGCAGAGACCCAGTACTTC.

This chain connects TRBV9 to TRBJ2-7; D possibly corresponds to TRBD1 (5 bases). Germline V gene sequence: CDR1 SGDLS, CDR2 YYNGEE. Trimming shortened V by 3 bases and J by 3 bases, and 10 bases separated the two germline ends. This CDR3 is built from 13 residues. The CDR3 sequence is CASSDFQGYEQYF. The CDR3 DNA reads TGTGCCAGCAGCGATTTTCAGGGCTACGAGCAGTACTTC. Full variable domain (rest looked up from reference TRBV9 and TRBJ2-7): DSGVTQTPKHLITATGQRVTLRCSPRSGDLSVYWYQQSLDQGLQFLIQYYNGEERAKGNILERFSAQQFPDLHSELNLSSLELGDSALYFCASSDFQGYEQYFGPGTRLTVT.

This chain links TRBV9 with TRBJ2-5; no clear D gene. Germline V gene sequence: CDR1 SGDLS, CDR2 YYNGEE. The ends were cut back, 2 bases at V and 2 bases at J, with 7 bases in the middle. The CDR3 loop spans 13 amino acids. This CDR3 is CASSVQVQETQYF. CDR3 bases: TGTGCCAGCAGCGTTCAGGTTCAAGAGACCCAGTACTTC.

With regard to this clonotype: One base away lies a much larger clone, so this may be a sequencing read error. V usage is TRBV6-4 and J usage is TRBJ2-2, with 7 bases that match TRBD1. Germline loops: CDR1 MRHNA, CDR2 SNTAGT. The CDR3 consists of 15 residues. The J segment lost 10 bases and the V segment lost 6 bases, leaving 14 bases of the junction unmatched. The CDR3 bases are TGTGCCAGCAGCGTCTCAGGGGGTTCGGCCGAGGAGCTGTTTTTT. Translation gives CASSVSGGSAEELFF.

This clonotype was detected only a few times. The rearrangement joins TRBV12-3 or TRBV12-4 to TRBJ1-2; no clear D. The CDR3 consists of 13 residues. Trimming left V 7 bases short and J 7 bases short, with 16 bases between. This CDR3 reads CASTPVQGGGYTF. CDR3 DNA: TGTGCCAGCACCCCGGTGCAAGGAGGTGGCTACACCTTC.

Only a few counts were recorded for this clonotype. The chain carries TRBV12-3 or TRBV12-4 and TRBJ2-5; tentatively, D is TRBD2 (5 bases). The CDR3 runs 13 residues. V was trimmed by 6 bases and J by 5 bases, leaving 13 bases between them. CDR3 residues: CASSLRLRETQYF. The CDR3 coding sequence is TGTGCCAGCAGCCTGAGACTACGCGAGACCCAGTACTTC.

This clonotype occurred many times. The genes are TRBV10-2 and TRBJ1-1; unclear D gene. Germline-derived CDR1 and CDR2 are WSHSY and SAAADI. The V gene lost 7 bases and the J gene lost 0 bases, with 12 bases spanning the gap. This CDR3 has 14 amino acids. In DNA form, the CDR3 reads TGCGCCAGCACCCAAAGTCCTATGAACACTGAAGCTTTCTTT. This translates into CASTQSPMNTEAFF.

At least ten counts were recorded for this clonotype. The chain has TRBV2 and TRBJ1-5, with TRBD1 matching 8 bases. V shed 3 bases and J 4 bases; nucleotides not matched to a gene: 2. Germline CDR1 is SNHLY and CDR2 is FYNNEI. This CDR3 is 14 amino acids long. This CDR3 reads CASSDQGANQPQHF. The CDR3 DNA is TGTGCCAGCAGTGACCAGGGGGCGAATCAGCCCCAGCATTTT.

This clonotype has more than one count but fewer than ten. The chain combines TRBV20-1 with TRBJ2-7, with D perhaps TRBD2 (6 bases). CDR1 and CDR2 (germline): DFQATT, SNEGSKA (reference sequence). V lost 3 bases and J 5 bases, leaving 14 bases between the germline ends. The CDR3 is 13 residues long. CDR3 loop: CSARGGRVDEQYF. In DNA, the CDR3 is TGCAGTGCTAGGGGAGGAAGAGTGGACGAGCAGTACTTC.

Worth noting for this clonotype: Just one base apart from a much larger clone, this may be a read error. The V and J genes are TRBV2 and TRBJ2-5; D remains ambiguous. The germline CDR1 and CDR2 sequences are SNHLY and FYNNEI. The CDR3 contains 13 residues. The DNA of the CDR3 is TGTGCCATCAGTTACACGTATCAAGAGACCCAGTACTTC. Amino acid sequence: CAISYTYQETQYF.